The present TCR beta chain was sequenced within a study of T cells in Graves' hyperthyroidism and ophthalmopathy. Authors of the study amplified TCR beta CDR3 regions from RNA transcripts. First-round RT-PCR targeting the TCR CDR3 was performed with the HTBI primer set. Each CDR3 protein gets one entry after TCRdb re-called the multiplex PCR reads with MiXCR. The table includes approximately 630,000 distinct CDR3 sequences, 15% to 20% detected once. Per germline, CDR1 DFQATT and CDR2 SNEGSKA (reference sequence). J lost 0 bases, V lost 1 base, and 9 bases had no gene match. The CDR3 has 16 amino acids. There are many counts of this clonotype. Its antigen is undetermined. Isolation of PBMCs was performed on 8.5 to 10 ml fresh peripheral blood. General study results and limits: Ophthalmopathy was predicted by the model a median of roughly 6 months ahead of onset. A 13 V-J signature model discriminated ophthalmopathy versus stable hyperthyroidism. Also found in blood were most expanded thyroid clonotypes above 0.001.

The V gene is TRBV20-1, the J gene TRBJ2-7; TRBD2 agrees at 7 bases. Sequenced sample: blood. This TCR derives from a woman aged 30 to 39 with Graves' hyperthyroidism. The CDR3 spells CSARGAPSGASYEQYF. The CDR3 DNA is TGCAGTGCTAGAGGAGCCCCTAGCGGAGCCTCCTACGAGCAGTACTTC.